This T cell receptor beta chain was observed in a study of technical replicates of blood from a handful of donors. Repertoires were generated with immunoSEQ multiplex PCR, while TCRdb's copy carries only in-frame clones and drops some. The data contain tens of thousands of clones, approximately 96% of them singletons. The specimen sequenced was T cells isolated from PBMCs. This TCR derives from a human donor in good health.

The CDR3 coding sequence is TGTGCCAGCAGCGCCGGGACAGACAATCAGCCCCAGCATTTT. Its translation is CASSAGTDNQPQHF. This chain uses TRBV9 with TRBJ1-5; 7 bases match TRBD1. The CDR3 extends over 14 amino acids. Germline V gene lookup returns CDR1 SGDLS and CDR2 YYNGEE. With 3 bases clipped from V and 3 bases from J, the junction kept 3 bases outside the gene matches.